This T cell receptor beta chain was recorded in a study of shared clonotypes between healthy human individuals. Across the whole study: The people who gave samples were a couple of women and a few men aged 18 to 49. Points from the study as a whole: Depth of sequencing was expected to influence donor clonotype sharing.

Input per replicate PCR of unsorted PBMC was roughly 320 ng DNA, corresponding to 25,000 to 30,000 T cell genomes. Assay: immunoSEQ multiplex PCR; the TCRdb copy retains only in-frame clones and omits some. The data contain roughly 500,000 clones, approximately 80% of them seen just once; the ten biggest clones take up 10% to 15%. Approximately 82 million PBMCs were counted before genomic DNA extraction. Comment on this clone: The antigen is not known.

V lost 4 bases to trimming and J lost 0 bases, with 12 bases between them. The CDR3 consists of 14 residues. The germline V gene encodes CDR1 SQVTM and CDR2 ANQGSEA. This TCR derives from a woman in her 40s in good health. Some clones in this sample may be carry-over from other donors' samples. The chain links TRBV29-1 to TRBJ1-1, with a tentative D call TRBD1 (5 bases). The source material was PBMCs. The CDR3 sequence is CSVGGVYMNTEAFF. CDR3 DNA sequence: TGCAGCGTTGGGGGGGTCTACATGAACACTGAAGCTTTCTTT.